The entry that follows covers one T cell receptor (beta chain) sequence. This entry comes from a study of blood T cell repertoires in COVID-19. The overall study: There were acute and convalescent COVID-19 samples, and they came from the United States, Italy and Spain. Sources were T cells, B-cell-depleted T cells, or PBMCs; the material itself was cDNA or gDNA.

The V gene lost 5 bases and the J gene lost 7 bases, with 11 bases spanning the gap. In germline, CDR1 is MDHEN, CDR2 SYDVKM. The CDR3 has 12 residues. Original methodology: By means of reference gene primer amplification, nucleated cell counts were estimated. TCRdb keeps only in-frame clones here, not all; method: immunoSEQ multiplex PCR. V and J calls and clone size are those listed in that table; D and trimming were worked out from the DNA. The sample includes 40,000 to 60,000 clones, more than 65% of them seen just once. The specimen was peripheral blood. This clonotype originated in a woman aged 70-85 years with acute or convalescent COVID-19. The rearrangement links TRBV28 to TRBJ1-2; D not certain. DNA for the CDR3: TGTGCCAGCAGTACGTGGGCCACTGGCTACACCTTC. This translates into CASSTWATGYTF.